This is a list of T cell receptor beta chains from one sample in a study of regulatory T cells in long-lasting Graves disease. TCRdb used MiXCR to reprocess the multiplex PCR reads, holding one entry per CDR3 protein. The table includes roughly 400,000 distinct CDR3 sequences, roughly 23% detected once. The sample here was peripheral blood mononuclear cells (PBMCs), taken when the disease was refractory, from a patient treated with antithyroid drugs. These receptors were collected from a female donor with Graves disease. CDR3s include the opening cysteine and the closing phenylalanine or tryptophan. A D gene is named only where the DNA matches it firmly. Only some rows state a clone size, as once, few, many or a class for expanded clones.

d_gene,j_gene,abundance,v_gene,CDR3nt,CDR3aa
TRBD1,TRBJ1-1,-,TRBV29-1,TGCAGCGTTGGGGGACAGGATATTTTAGGGGCTGAAGCTTTCTTT,CSVGGQDILGAEAFF
TRBD1,TRBJ2-1,-,TRBV29-1,TGCAGCGTACAGGGGACCTGGGATGAGCAGTTCTTC,CSVQGTWDEQFF
-,TRBJ1-4,many,TRBV2,TGTGCCAGCAGTGAAGCGAGCTTAAGAGCTAGGGAAAAACTGTTTTTT,CASSEASLRAREKLFF
TRBD2,TRBJ2-5,few,TRBV19,TGTGCCAGTAAAGGGGGGACTAGCGGACCCGGGGCCCAGTACTTC,CASKGGTSGPGAQYF
TRBD2,TRBJ2-7,many,TRBV12-3/TRBV12-4,TGTGCCAGCACTCTATTTGGAGGGACTAGCGGGAGCGAGCAGTACTTC,CASTLFGGTSGSEQYF
-,TRBJ1-1,-,TRBV27,TGTGCCAGCAGTGAGCGACCAAACACTGAAGCTTTCTTT,CASSERPNTEAFF
TRBD1,TRBJ2-2,many,TRBV6-1,TGTGCCAGCAGTCGGACAGGGGGCACCGGGGAGCTGTTTTTT,CASSRTGGTGELFF
-,TRBJ1-5,-,TRBV2,TGTGCCAGCAACCTCGAGGGGACCCAGCCCCAGCATTTT,CASNLEGTQPQHF
TRBD1,TRBJ2-7,few,TRBV24-1,TGTGCCACCAGTACGGCCGGGACAGGGATCTACGAGCAGTACTTC,CATSTAGTGIYEQYF
-,TRBJ2-7,many,TRBV7-6,TGTGCCAGCAGCCCAAAGATAGATTTCGACGAGCAGTACTTC,CASSPKIDFDEQYF
-,TRBJ2-2,-,TRBV19,TGTGCCAGCGGGAGAAGTGATACCGGGGAGCTGTTTTTT,CASGRSDTGELFF
TRBD1,TRBJ2-7,many,TRBV2,TGTGCCAGCAGTGAAAGACAGGGGTCGTACGAGCAGTACTTC,CASSERQGSYEQYF
-,TRBJ2-2,few,TRBV7-3,TGTGCCAGCAGCTCCTCTTATAAGTACAGGGACACCGGGGAGCTGTTTTTT,CASSSSYKYRDTGELFF
-,TRBJ1-2,-,TRBV5-6,TGTGCCAGCAGCTTGGTAGTGGGTCAGGAGGCAGGGGGCTACACCTTC,CASSLVVGQEAGGYTF
TRBD1,TRBJ2-7,few,TRBV20-1,TGCAGTGCTTTTAGCCCCGGACAGGGAATATACGAGCAGTACTTC,CSAFSPGQGIYEQYF
-,TRBJ2-1,-,TRBV7-2,TGTGCCAGCAGCCTCCGGGACCTCGGGAGTAGTGAGCAGTTCTTC,CASSLRDLGSSEQFF
-,TRBJ1-6,-,TRBV7-9,TGTGCCAGCAGCTGGCAGGGCTCCAATTCACCCCTCCACTTT,CASSWQGSNSPLHF
-,TRBJ1-1,many,TRBV6-1,TGTGCCAGCATCTGGGTAGACGGGAACACTGAAGCTTTCTTT,CASIWVDGNTEAFF
-,TRBJ2-3,-,TRBV28,TGTGCCAGCAGTTCAGGGGTCGGGAGCACAGATACGCAGTATTTT,CASSSGVGSTDTQYF
TRBD1,TRBJ2-7,few,TRBV5-1,TGCGCCAGCAGCCCTTTATTCACCAGCCGGAGGGGGACAGGGTATAACGAGCAGTACTTC,CASSPLFTSRRGTGYNEQYF
TRBD1,TRBJ2-1,-,TRBV28,TGTGCCAGCAGGCAACCGGACAGGGCAAATGAGCAGTTCTTC,CASRQPDRANEQFF
-,TRBJ1-4,-,TRBV7-9,TGTGCCAGCAGCCCCGGGCCAACTAATGAAAAACTGTTTTTT,CASSPGPTNEKLFF
-,TRBJ2-3,-,TRBV3-1,TGTGCCAGCAGCCTGGGACGGCAGGACCTCGGTGCGCAGTATTTT,CASSLGRQDLGAQYF
-,TRBJ2-1,few,TRBV28,TGTGCCAGTGGCCCGGCGGGCTACAATGAGCAGTTCTTC,CASGPAGYNEQFF
-,TRBJ2-5,many,TRBV3-1,TGTGCCAGCAGCCAAATCGGGCCGGACAGTAGTTACGAGACCCAGTACTTC,CASSQIGPDSSYETQYF
-,TRBJ2-7,-,TRBV29-1,TGCAGCGTTGATGGGGGGGCGTACGGGGAAACCTACGAGCAGTACTTC,CSVDGGAYGETYEQYF
-,TRBJ2-4,many,TRBV28,TGTGCCAGCAGTTTGTTGAGAGGGGCGAACATTCAGTACTTC,CASSLLRGANIQYF
-,TRBJ2-7,many,TRBV29-1,TGCAGCGTTGAAGAGGCTGATACGGGGTCCTACGAGCAGTACTTC,CSVEEADTGSYEQYF